These 24 T cell receptor beta chains share one sample of origin, sequenced in a study of T cell repertoires in cytomegalovirus infection. MiXCR, run by TCRdb on the reads, gives a single entry per CDR3 protein. The sample lists fewer than 350,000 distinct CDR3 sequences, roughly a sixth occurring once. The sequenced sample consisted of PBMCs. These receptors originate from a human donor in good health (CMV status not recorded). Some clones in this sample may be carry-over from other donors' samples.

The V and J genes are TRBV12-3 or TRBV12-4 and TRBJ2-1; D may be TRBD2 (6 bases). The CDR3 covers 14 residues. Trimming took 1 base from V and 3 from J, leaving 7 bases between them. CDR3 sequence (DNA): TGTGCCAGCAGTTTAGGGGACTTCTACAATGAGCAGTTCTTC. This sequence encodes CASSLGDFYNEQFF.

This clonotype has ten or more counts. The chain joins TRBV7-8 to TRBJ2-5, with 9 bases lining up with TRBD1. The length of the CDR3 is 13 residues. CDR1 is SGHVS and CDR2 is FQNEAQ in the germline V gene. The trim removed 6 bases at V and 9 bases at J, leaving 8 bases unmatched. This CDR3 is CASRRDRESPQYF. In nucleotides, the CDR3 is TGTGCCAGCAGGCGGGACAGGGAATCACCCCAGTACTTC.

This clonotype was seen many times. The rearrangement uses TRBV7-2 and TRBJ2-1; 9 bases line up with TRBD1. The CDR3 is made up of 15 amino acids. V dropped 5 bases and J dropped 5; count of bases not matched to a gene: 7. Germline loops: CDR1 SGHTA, CDR2 FQGNSA. The CDR3 sequence: CASSLPGQGHNEQFF. The CDR3 DNA reads as TGTGCCAGCAGCCTTCCGGGACAGGGCCACAATGAGCAGTTCTTC.

Many counts were recorded for this clonotype. The chain carries TRBV7-2 and TRBJ1-6, with D maybe TRBD1 (6 bases). Per the germline V gene, CDR1 is SGHTA and CDR2 is FQGNSA. V was shortened by 2 bases and J by 7 bases, with 15 bases between the two germline ends. The CDR3 consists of 16 residues. CDR3 in amino acids: CASSLSQGGGNSPLHF. CDR3 nucleotides: TGTGCCAGCAGCTTATCACAGGGTGGGGGAAATTCACCCCTCCACTTT.

This clonotype was detected a few times. The chain joins TRBV18 to TRBJ2-7; D is possibly TRBD2 (5 bases). Germline assignment: CDR1 KGHSH and CDR2 LQKENI. Trimming removed 0 bases from V and 3 bases from J, with 12 bases in between. The CDR3 extends over 15 amino acids. CDR3 nucleotide sequence: TGTGCCAGCTCACCACCGGGGAGCGACTACTACGAGCAGTACTTC. It yields the protein CASSPPGSDYYEQYF.

CDR3 sequence (DNA): TGTGCCATCAGTGATCGGTCTAGAGGGAACACTGAAGCTTTCTTT. It is translated as CAISDRSRGNTEAFF. The rearrangement links TRBV10-3 to TRBJ1-1; no firm D call. Trimming took off 3 bases at V and 1 base at J, with 12 bases between the two ends. CDR3 length: 15 amino acids. Per the germline V gene, CDR1 is ENHRY and CDR2 is SYGVKD.

This clonotype was seen a handful of times. This chain uses TRBV4-2 with TRBJ1-5; tentative D call: TRBD1 (5 bases). Germline V gene data show CDR1 as LGHNA and CDR2 as YNFKEQ. Trimming shortened V by 4 bases and J by 5 bases, and 15 bases separated the two germline ends. The CDR3 runs 15 residues. CDR3 DNA: TGTGCCAGCAGCCCCTCGGGCAGGGAAGATCAGCCCCAGCATTTT. Translation: CASSPSGREDQPQHF.

This clonotype was counted only a few times. The gene calls are TRBV7-2 and TRBJ1-5; possibly TRBD1 for D (5 bases). There are 15 residues in the CDR3. The ends were cut back, 2 bases at V and 6 bases at J, with 14 bases in the middle. Germline V gives CDR1 SGHTA, CDR2 FQGNSA. CDR3: CASSLLAGSGQPQHF. CDR3 in DNA: TGTGCCAGCAGCTTATTGGCAGGGTCGGGTCAGCCCCAGCATTTT. Complete variable domain (other parts from reference TRBV7-2 and TRBJ1-5): GAGVSQSPSNKVTEKGKDVELRCDPISGHTALYWYRQSLGQGLEFLIYFQGNSAPDKSGLPSDRFSAERTGGSVSTLTIQRTQQEDSAVYLCASSLLAGSGQPQHFGDGTRLSIL.

The gene calls are TRBV20-1 and TRBJ2-2; 10 nucleotides agree with TRBD1. V lost 3 bases and J lost 1; bases outside the gene matches: 5. The CDR3 is made up of 16 amino acids. Per germline, CDR1 DFQATT and CDR2 SNEGSKA (reference sequence). CDR3 residues: CSASLWTGGNTGELFF. CDR3 nucleotide sequence: TGCAGTGCTAGCCTTTGGACAGGGGGGAACACCGGGGAGCTGTTTTTT.

J is TRBJ2-5 and V is TRBV5-4; TRBD1 matches at 9 bases. V gave up 0 bases and J gave up 5 bases; unmatched junction bases: 8. The CDR3 runs 16 residues. Germline CDR1 SGHNT, CDR2 YYREEE (reference sequence). CDR3 nucleotide sequence: TGTGCCAGCAGCTTGGTACAGGGGGCCGGGCTTGAGACCCAGTACTTC. It yields the protein CASSLVQGAGLETQYF.

To note about this clonotype: One junction end disagrees with the germline gene, perhaps due to a read error. The chain joins TRBV3-1 to TRBJ2-2; D is possibly TRBD1 or TRBD2 (6 bases each). This CDR3 has 16 residues. Germline V gene lookup returns CDR1 LGHDT and CDR2 YNNKEL (reference sequence). This chain's CDR3 is CTSSQEGGGNTGELFF. For the CDR3, the DNA is TGTACCAGCAGCCAAGAGGGGGGAGGTAACACCGGGGAGCTGTTTTTT.

V gene TRBV19 combines with J gene TRBJ2-7, with D perhaps TRBD1 (5 bases). The CDR3 sequence is 17 residues long. From germline, CDR1 is LNHDA and CDR2 SQIVND (reference sequence). V gave up 5 bases and J gave up 4 bases, with 24 bases separating them. The DNA of the CDR3 is TGTGCCAGTAGTGGGGCGGACGTCGGTGACAGCGTATACGAGCAGTACTTC. Amino acids: CASSGADVGDSVYEQYF.

This clonotype occurred a few times. V and J are TRBV4-3 and TRBJ2-1; tentative D call: TRBD2 (7 bases). CDR3 length equals 10 residues. The germline CDR1 and CDR2 sequences are LGHNA and YSLEER. V dropped 4 bases and J dropped 14 bases, with 9 bases sitting between them. The CDR3 sequence is CASSRGGEFF. The CDR3 DNA reads TGCGCCAGCAGCCGAGGGGGGGAGTTCTTC.

This clonotype showed up many times. The chain combines TRBV9 with TRBJ2-1, with D possibly matching TRBD1 (6 bases). With 3 bases removed from V and 7 bases from J, the gap between germline ends came to 20 bases. Germline CDR1 and CDR2: SGDLS and YYNGEE. This CDR3 is 16 amino acids long. The CDR3 DNA is TGTGCCAGCAGCGGATCTTCGCAGGGGATCTTGAATGAGCAGTTCTTC. Amino acids: CASSGSSQGILNEQFF.

The chain carries TRBV28 and TRBJ1-5; 7 nucleotides align to TRBD1. Looked up from germline, CDR1 is MDHEN and CDR2 is SYDVKM. After removal of 6 bases from V and 0 bases from J, the junction contained 11 bases not matched to a gene. The CDR3 extends over 17 amino acids. CDR3 amino acids: CASRRGQAPYSNQPQHF. The CDR3, as DNA: TGTGCCAGCAGACGTGGACAGGCGCCCTATAGCAATCAGCCCCAGCATTTT.

V is TRBV28 and J is TRBJ2-3, with 13 bases that match TRBD2. The germline gives CDR1 MDHEN, CDR2 SYDVKM. The junction had 7 bases not matched to a gene; V was cut back by 6 bases and J by 4 bases. This CDR3 is 16 amino acids long. The CDR3 loop reads CASSQTSGGKADTQYF. As DNA, the CDR3 is TGTGCCAGCAGCCAGACTAGCGGGGGGAAGGCAGATACGCAGTATTTT.

This clonotype was seen many times. V is TRBV4-2 and J is TRBJ2-6; D unclear. Trimming left V 0 bases short and J 0 bases short, with 6 bases between. This CDR3 contains 16 residues. CDR1 and CDR2 (germline): LGHNA, YNFKEQ. CDR3: CASSQDSDSGANVLTF. DNA of the CDR3: TGTGCCAGCAGCCAAGATTCCGACTCTGGGGCCAACGTCCTGACTTTC.

This clonotype was recorded a few times. CDR3 in DNA: TGCAGTGCTAGAGCGGGCAGGACTAGTCAAGAGACCCAGTACTTC. Residues: CSARAGRTSQETQYF. The chain carries TRBV20-1 and TRBJ2-5; TRBD2 agrees at 7 bases. This CDR3 region has 15 residues. The germline gives CDR1 DFQATT, CDR2 SNEGSKA (reference sequence). Losses at the gene ends were 1 base for V and 2 bases for J; bases not matched to a gene: 7.

This clonotype was found many times. This sequence joins TRBV7-2 and TRBJ2-3, with 10 bases fitting TRBD2. The CDR3 runs 14 residues. Germline assignment: CDR1 SGHTA and CDR2 FQGNSA. Trimming cost V 10 bases and J 1 base; bases outside gene matches: 5. CDR3 loop: CAIELAGGTDTQYF. The CDR3 coding sequence is TGTGCCATCGAGCTAGCGGGGGGCACAGATACGCAGTATTTT.

The chain is built from TRBV12-3 or TRBV12-4 and TRBJ1-2; the match to TRBD1 covers 7 bases. J was trimmed by 4 bases and V by 7 bases; bases with no gene match: 6. The CDR3 loop spans 13 amino acids. CDR3 sequence (DNA): TGTGCCAGCACCGTACAGGGGACCTATGGCTACACCTTC. Translating gives CASTVQGTYGYTF.

This clonotype came up many times. The rearrangement links TRBV12-3 or TRBV12-4 to TRBJ1-2; 9 bases line up with TRBD1. This CDR3 region has 16 residues. Trimming cost V 0 bases and J 3 bases; bases outside gene matches: 5. CDR3 DNA: TGTGCCAGCAGTTTAGCGCAGGGACAGGGTTACTATGGCTACACCTTC. Protein: CASSLAQGQGYYGYTF.

The chain recombines TRBV20-1 with TRBJ1-3, with no clear D. Germline CDR1 reads DFQATT; CDR2 reads SNEGSKA (reference sequence). The CDR3 totals 15 residues. The ends were cut back, 6 bases at V and 2 bases at J, with 17 bases in the middle. The CDR3 loop reads CSATTWGGTGNTIYF. CDR3 DNA sequence: TGCAGTGCCACAACCTGGGGAGGGACTGGAAACACCATATATTTT.

The chain couples TRBV5-6 to TRBJ1-1, with 7 bases identical to TRBD1. The CDR3 totals 13 residues. Losses at the gene ends were 0 bases for V and 6 bases for J; bases not matched to a gene: 2. In germline, CDR1 is SGHDT, CDR2 YYEEEE. The CDR3 here is CASSLGQGAEAFF. CDR3 DNA sequence: TGTGCCAGCAGCTTGGGTCAGGGGGCTGAAGCTTTCTTT.

This clonotype was seen a handful of times. This sequence joins TRBV28 and TRBJ2-5; D is unresolved. With 5 bases removed from V and 5 bases from J, the gap between germline ends came to 9 bases. This CDR3 is 12 amino acids long. The V gene's germline CDR1 is MDHEN and CDR2 SYDVKM. CDR3 sequence reads: CASSTPTETQYF. The CDR3 coding sequence is TGTGCCAGCAGTACGCCTACGGAGACCCAGTACTTC. The variable domain in full, completed from reference TRBV28 and TRBJ2-5, reads DVKVTQSSRYLVKRTGEKVFLECVQDMDHENMFWYRQDPGLGLRLIYFSYDVKMKEKGDIPEGYSVSREKKERFSLILESASTNQTSMYLCASSTPTETQYFGPGTRLLVL.